Listed below are T cell receptor beta chains from one sample, sequenced in a study of shared clonotypes between healthy human individuals. The assay was immunoSEQ multiplex PCR, and TCRdb's table has in-frame clones only and misses some. The sample lists 730,000 or so clones; around 72% were seen once. The sample was memory CD4+ T cells sorted from blood. These receptors originate from a woman aged 25 to 39 in good health. CDR3s include the opening cysteine and the closing phenylalanine or tryptophan. The order of the fields is D gene, clone size, J gene, V gene, CDR3 DNA, CDR3 protein. A D gene is named only where the DNA matches it firmly. Part of the rows lack a size; the others show once, few, many or a class for expanded clones.

d_call: .; clone_size: .; j_call: TRBJ2-5; v_call: TRBV2; cdr3_nt: TGTGCCAGCAGTGGAAATGGGGTTGAGGGGGAGACCCAGTACTTC; cdr3_aa: CASSGNGVEGETQYF
d_call: .; clone_size: once; j_call: TRBJ2-7; v_call: TRBV6-5; cdr3_nt: TGTGCCAGCAAAAAGGGGAGCTCCTACGAGCAGTACTTC; cdr3_aa: CASKKGSSYEQYF
d_call: TRBD2; clone_size: .; j_call: TRBJ2-2; v_call: TRBV5-4; cdr3_nt: TGTGCCACCGAGGGACTATACACCGGGGAGCTGTTTTTT; cdr3_aa: CATEGLYTGELFF
d_call: .; clone_size: .; j_call: TRBJ2-7; v_call: TRBV6-5; cdr3_nt: TGTGCCAGCAGTTACCCAGGGGAAGGGACCGAGCAGTACTTC; cdr3_aa: CASSYPGEGTEQYF
d_call: .; clone_size: .; j_call: TRBJ1-4; v_call: TRBV6-6; cdr3_nt: TGTGCCAGCACCATCAGCCGAGGGGAGTTTGAACTGTTTTTT; cdr3_aa: CASTISRGEFELFF
d_call: TRBD1; clone_size: .; j_call: TRBJ1-4; v_call: TRBV2; cdr3_nt: TGTGCCAGCAGAAGACAGGGACCAACTAATGAAAAACTGTTTTTT; cdr3_aa: CASRRQGPTNEKLFF
d_call: .; clone_size: .; j_call: TRBJ2-7; v_call: TRBV11-1; cdr3_nt: TGTGCCAGCAGCTTAGGGCTTGGGGTTTCTTACGAGCAGTACTTC; cdr3_aa: CASSLGLGVSYEQYF
d_call: TRBD1; clone_size: .; j_call: TRBJ2-2; v_call: TRBV5-1; cdr3_nt: TGCGCCAGCAGCGGGGGACAGGGGAGGACCGGGGAGCTGTTTTTT; cdr3_aa: CASSGGQGRTGELFF
d_call: TRBD2; clone_size: .; j_call: TRBJ2-1; v_call: TRBV28; cdr3_nt: TGTGCCAGCAGTTTGACTAGCGGGGGACTCTACAATGAGCAGTTCTTC; cdr3_aa: CASSLTSGGLYNEQFF
d_call: TRBD1; clone_size: .; j_call: TRBJ2-7; v_call: TRBV18; cdr3_nt: TGTGCCAGCTCACTCGACAGGGGAGTGGACGAGCAGTACTTC; cdr3_aa: CASSLDRGVDEQYF
d_call: .; clone_size: .; j_call: TRBJ2-7; v_call: TRBV5-6; cdr3_nt: TGTGCCAGCAGCCCCACAGGGATCGAGGACGAGCAGTACTTC; cdr3_aa: CASSPTGIEDEQYF
d_call: .; clone_size: .; j_call: TRBJ2-7; v_call: TRBV4-1; cdr3_nt: TGCGCCAGCAGCCAGGCCCCGGGACTTTTAACCTACGAGCAGTACTTC; cdr3_aa: CASSQAPGLLTYEQYF
d_call: .; clone_size: .; j_call: TRBJ1-5; v_call: TRBV28; cdr3_nt: TGTGCCACTTACCGGCGCAGGGGCGTTGGGAATCAGCCCCAGCATTTT; cdr3_aa: CATYRRRGVGNQPQHF
d_call: TRBD2; clone_size: .; j_call: TRBJ2-7; v_call: TRBV5-4; cdr3_nt: TGTGCCAGCAGCTTGGCGCCTAGCGGGAGCACATACGAGCAGTACTTC; cdr3_aa: CASSLAPSGSTYEQYF
d_call: TRBD1; clone_size: .; j_call: TRBJ1-1; v_call: TRBV10-3; cdr3_nt: TGTGCCATCAGGAGGGACAGCATGAACACTGAAGCTTTCTTT; cdr3_aa: CAIRRDSMNTEAFF
d_call: .; clone_size: .; j_call: TRBJ2-7; v_call: TRBV5-4; cdr3_nt: TGTGCCAGCAGCTCCCAGCCGGGCTACGAGCAGTACTTC; cdr3_aa: CASSSQPGYEQYF
d_call: .; clone_size: .; j_call: TRBJ2-6; v_call: TRBV7-9; cdr3_nt: TGTGCCAGCAGCCTGAACAGGTATCCTGGGGCCAACGTCCTGACTTTC; cdr3_aa: CASSLNRYPGANVLTF
d_call: TRBD2; clone_size: once; j_call: TRBJ2-7; v_call: TRBV14; cdr3_nt: TGTGCCAGCAGCCAAACTACGACTAGCGGGGGATTCTACGAGCAGTACTTC; cdr3_aa: CASSQTTTSGGFYEQYF
d_call: TRBD1; clone_size: .; j_call: TRBJ1-2; v_call: TRBV5-1; cdr3_nt: TGCGCCAGCAGCTACGGTAATGAGGGGGCCAGAGGCTACACCTTC; cdr3_aa: CASSYGNEGARGYTF
d_call: TRBD2; clone_size: .; j_call: TRBJ2-5; v_call: TRBV4-1; cdr3_nt: TGCGCCAGCAGCCCGGGACTAGCGGGAGACCAAGAGACCCAGTACTTC; cdr3_aa: CASSPGLAGDQETQYF
d_call: TRBD2; clone_size: .; j_call: TRBJ2-3; v_call: TRBV27; cdr3_nt: TGTGCCAGCAGTCCTCTAGCGGGGAGCACAGATACGCAGTATTTT; cdr3_aa: CASSPLAGSTDTQYF
d_call: .; clone_size: few; j_call: TRBJ2-7; v_call: TRBV14; cdr3_nt: TGTGCCAGCAGCCAAGGTCGTTCCGAGCAGTACTTC; cdr3_aa: CASSQGRSEQYF
d_call: TRBD1; clone_size: .; j_call: TRBJ1-5; v_call: TRBV19; cdr3_nt: TGTGCCAGTGGACTGGGACAGGGGCAGGGGCAGCCCCAGCATTTT; cdr3_aa: CASGLGQGQGQPQHF
d_call: .; clone_size: .; j_call: TRBJ2-6; v_call: TRBV4-1; cdr3_nt: TGCGCCAGCAGCCAAGATAGGGACTTCTCTGGGGCCAACGTCCTGACTTTC; cdr3_aa: CASSQDRDFSGANVLTF
d_call: .; clone_size: .; j_call: TRBJ2-5; v_call: TRBV30; cdr3_nt: TGTGCCTGGATCAATGGGAATGAAGAGACCCAGTACTTC; cdr3_aa: CAWINGNEETQYF
d_call: .; clone_size: .; j_call: TRBJ1-5; v_call: TRBV2; cdr3_nt: TGTGCCAGCAGTATACAGGGCAATCAGCCCCAGCATTTT; cdr3_aa: CASSIQGNQPQHF
d_call: TRBD1; clone_size: once; j_call: TRBJ2-7; v_call: TRBV5-1; cdr3_nt: TGCGCCAGCAGTTTTTTTGACAGGGATACCTACGAGCAGTACTTC; cdr3_aa: CASSFFDRDTYEQYF
d_call: .; clone_size: .; j_call: TRBJ2-4; v_call: TRBV29-1; cdr3_nt: TGCAGCGTTGAAGAGGGAGCTTCCAAAAACATTCAGTACTTC; cdr3_aa: CSVEEGASKNIQYF
d_call: .; clone_size: .; j_call: TRBJ2-4; v_call: TRBV19; cdr3_nt: TGTGCCACCGGGACGCTGGAATTAGCCAAAAACATTCAGTACTTC; cdr3_aa: CATGTLELAKNIQYF
d_call: TRBD2; clone_size: few; j_call: TRBJ2-3; v_call: TRBV6-1; cdr3_nt: TGTGCCAGCAGTGACAGACTAGCGGGAGCAGATACGCAGTATTTT; cdr3_aa: CASSDRLAGADTQYF
d_call: TRBD2; clone_size: .; j_call: TRBJ2-7; v_call: TRBV7-6; cdr3_nt: TGTGCCAGCAGCCTAATGACTAGCGGGAATTCCTACGAGCAGTACTTC; cdr3_aa: CASSLMTSGNSYEQYF
d_call: TRBD1; clone_size: .; j_call: TRBJ2-5; v_call: TRBV4-2; cdr3_nt: TGTGCCAGCAGCTTGCAGGGGGCGGGGGAGACCCAGTACTTC; cdr3_aa: CASSLQGAGETQYF
d_call: TRBD1; clone_size: .; j_call: TRBJ1-4; v_call: TRBV7-6; cdr3_nt: TGTGCCAGCAGCTATAGACAGGGCAATGAAAAACTGTTTTTT; cdr3_aa: CASSYRQGNEKLFF
d_call: TRBD1; clone_size: .; j_call: TRBJ1-2; v_call: TRBV28; cdr3_nt: TGTGCCAGCAGTCGGACAGGGATTCGTGGCTACACCTTC; cdr3_aa: CASSRTGIRGYTF
d_call: TRBD1; clone_size: .; j_call: TRBJ2-3; v_call: TRBV29-1; cdr3_nt: TGCAGCGTTGAAGGACAGGGGAGCACAGATACGCAGTATTTT; cdr3_aa: CSVEGQGSTDTQYF
d_call: .; clone_size: .; j_call: TRBJ1-4; v_call: TRBV7-2; cdr3_nt: TGTGCCAGCAGCCCCGGGACTTCTGAAAAACTGTTTTTT; cdr3_aa: CASSPGTSEKLFF
d_call: TRBD1; clone_size: .; j_call: TRBJ1-4; v_call: TRBV15; cdr3_nt: TGTGCCACCAGCAGGGTGGGCCAAGGGGGCTATGAAAAACTGTTTTTT; cdr3_aa: CATSRVGQGGYEKLFF
d_call: TRBD2; clone_size: .; j_call: TRBJ2-1; v_call: TRBV29-1; cdr3_nt: TGCAGCGGCCTACTAGCGCCGAGCTCCTACAATGAGCAGTTCTTC; cdr3_aa: CSGLLAPSSYNEQFF
d_call: .; clone_size: .; j_call: TRBJ1-5; v_call: TRBV28; cdr3_nt: TGTGCCAGCAGTTTATTTAGTGGTCAGCCCCAGCATTTT; cdr3_aa: CASSLFSGQPQHF
d_call: .; clone_size: few; j_call: TRBJ2-2; v_call: TRBV30; cdr3_nt: TGTGCCTGGAGTCTCAATACCGGGGAGCTGTTTTTT; cdr3_aa: CAWSLNTGELFF
d_call: TRBD2; clone_size: few; j_call: TRBJ2-2; v_call: TRBV18; cdr3_nt: TGTGCCAGCTCACCGTCGACTAGCGGGAGACCCGGGGAGCTGTTTTTT; cdr3_aa: CASSPSTSGRPGELFF
d_call: TRBD1; clone_size: .; j_call: TRBJ2-7; v_call: TRBV7-3; cdr3_nt: TGTGCCAGCAGCCGTGACAGGGTCGGCGAGCAGTACTTC; cdr3_aa: CASSRDRVGEQYF
d_call: TRBD2; clone_size: few; j_call: TRBJ2-1; v_call: TRBV7-8; cdr3_nt: TGTGCCAGCAGCTTTCAGACTAGCTGGTACAATGAGCAGTTCTTC; cdr3_aa: CASSFQTSWYNEQFF
d_call: TRBD2; clone_size: .; j_call: TRBJ2-1; v_call: TRBV7-9; cdr3_nt: TGTGCCAGCAGCTTAGTGGAGACTAGCGGCGGCGATGAGCAGTTCTTC; cdr3_aa: CASSLVETSGGDEQFF
d_call: TRBD1; clone_size: .; j_call: TRBJ1-1; v_call: TRBV6-5; cdr3_nt: TGTGCCAGCAGCCCGACAAAACAGGGGTACACTGAAGCTTTCTTT; cdr3_aa: CASSPTKQGYTEAFF
d_call: .; clone_size: .; j_call: TRBJ1-3; v_call: TRBV19; cdr3_nt: TGTGCCAGTAGGATGCCGACGAGGGGAAACACCATATATTTT; cdr3_aa: CASRMPTRGNTIYF
d_call: .; clone_size: .; j_call: TRBJ2-7; v_call: TRBV19; cdr3_nt: TGTGCCAGTAGTATGGGGGAGACAGTGACCTACGAGCAGTACTTC; cdr3_aa: CASSMGETVTYEQYF
d_call: .; clone_size: few; j_call: TRBJ1-5; v_call: TRBV7-9; cdr3_nt: TGTGCCAGCAGCTTAGAGTGGACGGGCGGACAGAGCAATCAGCCCCAGCATTTT; cdr3_aa: CASSLEWTGGQSNQPQHF
d_call: .; clone_size: .; j_call: TRBJ1-2; v_call: TRBV4-2; cdr3_nt: TGTGCCAGCAGCCAAGACCAACAGGGCTACACCTTC; cdr3_aa: CASSQDQQGYTF
d_call: .; clone_size: .; j_call: TRBJ2-5; v_call: TRBV27; cdr3_nt: TGTGCCAGCAGTGGGCGGGTGGAGACCCAGTACTTC; cdr3_aa: CASSGRVETQYF
d_call: TRBD2; clone_size: .; j_call: TRBJ2-1; v_call: TRBV6-1; cdr3_nt: TGTGCCAGCAGCTTTTTGACTAGCGGGAGGGAGTTCTTC; cdr3_aa: CASSFLTSGREFF
d_call: .; clone_size: .; j_call: TRBJ2-7; v_call: TRBV7-8; cdr3_nt: TGTGCCAGCAGCCTGATAGCGCAGAGCTCCTACGAGCAGTACTTC; cdr3_aa: CASSLIAQSSYEQYF
d_call: .; clone_size: .; j_call: TRBJ2-7; v_call: TRBV2; cdr3_nt: TGTGCCAGCAGTTCTGGGGGATCCCTCTCCTACGAGCAGTACTTC; cdr3_aa: CASSSGGSLSYEQYF
d_call: .; clone_size: .; j_call: TRBJ2-7; v_call: TRBV19; cdr3_nt: TGTGCCAGTAGTATGGCCGGGACAACTTACGAGCAGTACTTC; cdr3_aa: CASSMAGTTYEQYF